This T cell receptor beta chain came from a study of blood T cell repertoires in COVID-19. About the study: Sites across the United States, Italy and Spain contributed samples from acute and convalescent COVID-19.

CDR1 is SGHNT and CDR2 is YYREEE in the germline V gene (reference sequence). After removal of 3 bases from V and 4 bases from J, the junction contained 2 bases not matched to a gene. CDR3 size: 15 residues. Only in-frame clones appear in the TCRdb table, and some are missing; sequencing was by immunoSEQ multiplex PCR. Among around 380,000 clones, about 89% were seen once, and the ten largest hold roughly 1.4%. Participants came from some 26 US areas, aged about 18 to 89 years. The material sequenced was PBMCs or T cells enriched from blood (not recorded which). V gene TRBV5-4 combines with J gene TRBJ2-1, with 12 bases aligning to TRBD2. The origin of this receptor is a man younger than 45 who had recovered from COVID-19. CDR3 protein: CASSSSGGGYNEQFF. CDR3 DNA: TGTGCCAGCAGCTCTAGCGGGGGGGGTTACAATGAGCAGTTCTTC.